Shown below are 18 T cell receptor beta chains from a single sample sequenced in a study of patients and donors after allogeneic stem cell transplantation. TCRdb reanalysed the RT-PCR reads using MiXCR and keeps one entry per CDR3 protein. Of 920,000 or so distinct CDR3 sequences in the sample, around 17% were seen once. Sequenced: blood, either unsorted or a sorted T cell fraction (not recorded which). Receptors were obtained from a human donor who was either an allogeneic HSCT recipient or a stem cell or donor lymphocyte infusion donor (not recorded which). It is not recorded whose cells these are; they may come from a transplant donor.

This clonotype was detected many times. The V call is TRBV12-3 or TRBV12-4, the J call TRBJ2-3, with unresolved D. The CDR3 covers 14 residues. V lost 2 bases, J lost 4 bases, and 10 bases lay in between. The CDR3 nucleotides read TGTGCCAGCAGTTTAATCCCGGTCCCAGATACGCAGTATTTT. Protein sequence: CASSLIPVPDTQYF.

Only a few counts were recorded for this clonotype. This chain uses TRBV12-3 or TRBV12-4 with TRBJ2-7; tentative D call: TRBD2 (6 bases). The V end was cut by 6 bases, the J end by 3 bases, with 15 bases between. CDR3 length: 14 amino acids. As DNA, the CDR3 is TGTGCCAGCAGCCCCTCCGGCGGGGACTACGAGCAGTACTTC. Amino acids: CASSPSGGDYEQYF.

The rearrangement links TRBV4-2 to TRBJ2-3, with D hard to call. The CDR3 contains 18 residues. Germline assignment: CDR1 LGHNA and CDR2 YNFKEQ. The V end was cut by 0 bases, the J end by 1 base, with 17 bases between. CDR3 nucleotide sequence: TGTGCCAGCAGCCAAGAAAGCCGGGCACGGGCCGGCACAGATACGCAGTATTTT. Its protein product is CASSQESRARAGTDTQYF.

This clonotype was counted only a few times. The DNA of the CDR3 is TGTGCCAGCAGTCGTATGGTCATGAACACTGAAGCTTTCTTT. Protein sequence: CASSRMVMNTEAFF. This chain links TRBV12-3 or TRBV12-4 with TRBJ1-1; no firm D call. The CDR3 sequence is 14 residues long. V lost 5 bases to trimming and J lost 0 bases, with 10 bases between them.

This clonotype was picked up a small number of times. V and J are TRBV6-2 or TRBV6-3 and TRBJ2-7; 8 nucleotides match TRBD1. The CDR3 is 14 amino acids. J lost 2 bases, V lost 6 bases, and 6 bases had no gene match. Germline loops: CDR1 MNHEY, CDR2 SVGEGT. The CDR3 reads CASSAQGAPYEQYF. In DNA form, the CDR3 reads TGTGCCAGCAGCGCGCAGGGGGCTCCCTACGAGCAGTACTTC.

The CDR3 loop is CASSFRQDEQYF. CDR3 nucleotides: TGTGCCAGCAGTTTTCGACAGGATGAGCAGTACTTC. J is TRBJ2-7 and V is TRBV2; weak D call: TRBD1 (6 bases). Trimming left V 5 bases short and J 7 bases short, with 12 bases between. The CDR3 contains 12 residues. The germline CDR1 and CDR2 sequences are SNHLY and FYNNEI.

This chain connects TRBV12-3 or TRBV12-4 to TRBJ1-3, with a possible D match to TRBD1 (5 bases). This CDR3 has 15 amino acids. V was pared by 7 bases and J by 2 bases, with 15 bases between. CDR3 sequence (DNA): TGTGCCAGCACCCCGGGGAGGGGCGCTGGAAACACCATATATTTT. It yields the protein CASTPGRGAGNTIYF.

This clonotype showed up many times. The J gene is TRBJ2-2, the V gene TRBV6-5; D ambiguous. Per germline, CDR1 MNHEY and CDR2 SVGAGI. V lost 0 bases to trimming and J lost 2 bases, with 4 bases between them. The CDR3 sequence is 14 residues long. This CDR3 reads CASSYSRNTGELFF. The CDR3 nucleotides are TGTGCCAGCAGTTACTCCCGAAACACCGGGGAGCTGTTTTTT.

The V and J genes are TRBV20-1 and TRBJ2-7; no clear D. Germline V gene sequence: CDR1 DFQATT, CDR2 SNEGSKA (reference sequence). This CDR3 comprises 12 residues. Deletions cut 0 bases from V and 3 bases from J, with 6 bases between. The chain's CDR3 is CSARDESYEQYF. The CDR3 DNA reads as TGCAGTGCTAGAGATGAAAGCTACGAGCAGTACTTC.

The chain uses TRBV12-3 or TRBV12-4 and TRBJ2-1; D is tentatively TRBD1 or TRBD2 (12 bases each). The CDR3 extends over 20 amino acids. The ends were cut back, 4 bases at V and 7 bases at J, with 32 bases in the middle. Written as DNA, the CDR3 is TGTGCCAGCAGTTGGCGGGACAGGGGGCTAGCGGGAGGGCCGAGTAATGAGCAGTTCTTC. It is translated as CASSWRDRGLAGGPSNEQFF.

The table lists this clonotype with many counts. The chain joins TRBV9 to TRBJ1-1, with a possible D match to TRBD1 (6 bases). V was clipped by 0 bases and J by 6 bases, with 12 bases between them. The V gene's germline CDR1 is SGDLS and CDR2 YYNGEE. The length of the CDR3 is 14 residues. The CDR3 loop reads CASSVATGISEAFF. The DNA of the CDR3 is TGTGCCAGCAGCGTAGCCACAGGGATCTCTGAAGCTTTCTTT.

The V and J genes are TRBV5-6 and TRBJ2-1; the match to TRBD2 covers 9 bases. This CDR3 region has 16 residues. Germline CDR1 reads SGHDT; CDR2 reads YYEEEE. Losses at the gene ends were 2 bases for V and 1 base for J; bases not matched to a gene: 4. In nucleotides, the CDR3 is TGTGCCAGCAGCTTAATAGCGGGGGAGTCCTACAATGAGCAGTTCTTC. It specifies CASSLIAGESYNEQFF.

The chain links TRBV5-1 to TRBJ2-7; TRBD2 might be the D (6 bases). The V and J ends lost 4 bases and 2 bases respectively, with 22 bases between them. This CDR3 comprises 17 residues. Germline-derived CDR1 and CDR2 are SGHRS and YFSETQ. In DNA form, the CDR3 reads TGCGCCAGCAGCCCACTCTCGCCCCGGGACTCCACCTACGAGCAGTACTTC. Protein sequence: CASSPLSPRDSTYEQYF.

The gene calls are TRBV29-1 and TRBJ1-1; D unresolved. The CDR3 spans 11 residues. Germline V gives CDR1 SQVTM, CDR2 ANQGSEA. V dropped 5 bases and J dropped 0 bases, with 4 bases sitting between them. The CDR3 coding sequence is TGCAGCGTTCCTCTGAACACTGAAGCTTTCTTT. It yields the protein CSVPLNTEAFF.

This clonotype appeared a few times. J is TRBJ2-1 and V is TRBV7-9, with 7 bases matching TRBD1. There are 15 residues in the CDR3. V shed 5 bases, J shed 8 bases, and the junction held 12 bases outside the gene matches. The V gene's germline CDR1 is SEHNR and CDR2 FQNEAQ (reference sequence). CDR3 bases: TGTGCCAGCAGCGCAGACAGGGTAATTAACGATGAGCAGTTCTTC. Its translation is CASSADRVINDEQFF.

The chain uses TRBV14 and TRBJ1-6, with D perhaps TRBD1 (5 bases). Trimming took off 4 bases at V and 10 bases at J, with 11 bases between the two ends. The CDR3 totals 13 residues. Germline-derived CDR1 and CDR2 are SGHDN and FVKESK. This chain's CDR3 is CASSPGGTSPLHF. In nucleotides, the CDR3 is TGTGCCAGCAGCCCGGGAGGGACCTCACCCCTCCACTTT.

This chain links TRBV20-1 with TRBJ2-7; D is possibly TRBD2 (5 bases). The ends were cut back, 2 bases at V and 3 bases at J, with 11 bases in the middle. The germline gives CDR1 DFQATT, CDR2 SNEGSKA (reference sequence). This CDR3 spans 13 amino acids. DNA for the CDR3: TGCAGTGCTAGAAAACTAGGAAACTACGAGCAGTACTTC. Translation: CSARKLGNYEQYF.

The V gene is TRBV28, the J gene TRBJ2-6; the D is unclear. The germline V and J ends were trimmed by 5 bases and 2 bases, with 7 bases remaining between them. The germline gives CDR1 MDHEN, CDR2 SYDVKM. The CDR3 loop spans 14 amino acids. The chain's CDR3 is CASSVPAGANVLTF. The CDR3, as DNA: TGTGCCAGCAGTGTCCCGGCTGGGGCCAACGTCCTGACTTTC.